This T cell receptor (beta chain) was captured by sequencing in a study of cytomegalovirus exposure and HLA in healthy donors. Turning to the study itself: A subsequent analysis reported that the roughly 120 validation repertoires were produced on the same platform that had also been used for the 666 first-cohort repertoires.

With regard to this clone: The antigen remains unidentified.

Study conclusions and caveats: While the bulk of TCR sequences proved rare, some public TCRs turned up in many donors. With high specificity and sensitivity, the classifier reportedly diagnosed cytomegalovirus status.

TCRdb's copy holds only in-frame clones and misses some; the assay was immunoSEQ multiplex PCR. This table has fewer than 250,000 clones, 80% to 90% appearing once. This CDR3 has 19 amino acids. The V gene end was trimmed by 0 bases and the J gene end by 3 bases; junction bases not matched to a gene: 6. Germline loops: CDR1 SGHRS, CDR2 YFSETQ. The sample comprised PBMCs. This chain uses TRBV5-1 with TRBJ2-2, with 15 bases lining up with TRBD2. This TCR was recovered from a man aged 18 to 29 in good health and CMV-seronegative. In nucleotides, the CDR3 is TGCGCCAGCAGCTTGGCAGGGACTAGCGGGGGGCCTCACACCGGGGAGCTGTTTTTT. It is translated as CASSLAGTSGGPHTGELFF.